The 27 T cell receptor beta chains presented below share a single source sample, sequenced in a study. TCRdb re-derived calls from the 5' RACE reads in MiXCR, one entry per CDR3 protein. The sample has some 31,000 distinct CDR3 sequences; approximately 30% are singletons. Specimen: naive CD4+ T cells sorted from a lymph node. Subset here: naive CD4+ T cells, CD4+CD45RA+CD25-. The receptors originated from a female donor with breast cancer.

The chain recombines TRBV12-3 or TRBV12-4 with TRBJ2-5; 11 bases align to TRBD1. The CDR3 is 17 amino acids. Unmatched junction bases numbered 13, after V lost 8 bases and J lost 2 bases. CDR3 DNA sequence: TGTGCCAGCGCCGGACAGGGGGCGAACAGGGCTCAAGAGACCCAGTACTTC. It encodes CASAGQGANRAQETQYF.

This clonotype was recorded only once. The chain joins TRBV13 to TRBJ2-3; 8 nucleotides agree with TRBD2. CDR3 length: 15 amino acids. Germline trimming cut 5 bases from V and 3 bases from J; bases unmatched to any gene: 7. The germline V gene has CDR1 PRHDT and CDR2 FYEKMQ (reference sequence). The CDR3 DNA reads TGTGCCAGCAGCCCCCCGGGAGGGGCTACAGATACGCAGTATTTT. This encodes CASSPPGGATDTQYF.

Note on this clonotype: One end of the junction fails to match germline, which may point to a read error. This chain links TRBV7-3 with TRBJ2-1; D call uncertain. CDR1 is SGHTA, CDR2 FQGTGA, per germline. CDR3 size: 14 residues. The DNA for the CDR3 is TGTACCAGCAGCTTAGGTTCACCTGACAATGAGCAGTTCTTC. Translating it yields CTSSLGSPDNEQFF.

This clonotype was counted at least ten times. The V and J genes are TRBV4-3 and TRBJ1-5, with D possibly TRBD1 on 5 matching bases. This CDR3 region has 17 residues. V was clipped by 1 base and J by 9 bases, with 22 bases between them. Germline loops: CDR1 LGHNA, CDR2 YSLEER. The CDR3 DNA reads TGCGCCAGCAGCCAAGTACTAACCGGGACCGATGAGAGGCCCCAGCATTTT. Amino acids: CASSQVLTGTDERPQHF.

By proportion, this clonotype is medium-sized. The V gene is TRBV6-1, the J gene TRBJ1-1; possibly TRBD1 for D (6 bases). Germline V lookup: CDR1 MNHNS, CDR2 SASEGT. CDR3 length equals 14 residues. The ends were cut back, 5 bases at V and 0 bases at J, with 10 bases in the middle. CDR3 region: CASSNDRLNTEAFF. For the CDR3, the DNA is TGTGCCAGCAGTAATGACAGGTTGAACACTGAAGCTTTCTTT.

This clonotype was recorded many times. The chain couples TRBV9 to TRBJ2-5; D might be TRBD2 (6 bases). CDR3 size: 13 residues. V dropped 4 bases and J dropped 2 bases, with 9 bases sitting between them. Germline V CDR1 and CDR2: SGDLS, YYNGEE. The CDR3 nucleotides are TGTGCCAGCAGCTACGGGGGTCAAGAGACCCAGTACTTC. It translates to CASSYGGQETQYF.

Remarks on this clonotype: A much larger clone is a single base away; this may be a read error. The V and J genes are TRBV27 and TRBJ2-3; 10 bases are a match to TRBD2. Germline assignment: CDR1 MNHEY and CDR2 SMNVEV (reference sequence). Germline trimming cut 4 bases from V and 4 bases from J; bases unmatched to any gene: 5. The CDR3 extends over 15 amino acids. In DNA form, the CDR3 reads TGTGCCAGCAGTTGGACTAGCGGCTTATCAGATACGCAGTATTTT. It codes for CASSWTSGLSDTQYF.

This clonotype was counted many times. The chain employs TRBV7-2 and TRBJ1-5, with TRBD1 identical over 8 bases. This CDR3 is built from 14 residues. Germline CDR1 reads SGHTA; CDR2 reads FQGNSA. The junction had 7 bases not matched to a gene; V was cut back by 5 bases and J by 7 bases. CDR3 in amino acids: CASSNDRGSQPQHF. CDR3 nucleotide sequence: TGTGCCAGCAGCAACGACAGGGGATCACAGCCCCAGCATTTT.

CDR3 DNA sequence: TGCGCCAGCAGCCCCCGGGAGGCGAACACCGGGGAGCTGTTTTTT. As protein: CASSPREANTGELFF. The genes are TRBV4-1 and TRBJ2-2; 7 nucleotides line up with TRBD2. The V gene's germline CDR1 is MGHRA and CDR2 YSYEKL. The CDR3 is 15 amino acids. The ends lost 4 bases at V and 0 bases at J; junction bases unmatched: 2.

The chain joins TRBV9 to TRBJ2-1; the D is unclear. This CDR3 has 13 amino acids. Germline V gene sequence: CDR1 SGDLS, CDR2 YYNGEE. The V end was cut by 0 bases, the J end by 8 bases, with 9 bases between. The CDR3 here is CASSVVESDEQFF. CDR3 coding DNA: TGTGCCAGCAGCGTAGTGGAGTCCGATGAGCAGTTCTTC.

This chain connects TRBV4-1 to TRBJ1-2; D not certain. Per the germline V gene, CDR1 is MGHRA and CDR2 is YSYEKL. This CDR3 has 12 residues. Trimming shortened V by 3 bases and J by 4 bases, and 6 bases separated the two germline ends. This CDR3 is CASSHPGYGYTF. CDR3 bases: TGCGCCAGCAGCCACCCGGGCTATGGCTACACCTTC.

V gene TRBV7-9 combines with J gene TRBJ2-7; 7 bases align to TRBD1. Germline lookup yields CDR1 SEHNR and CDR2 FQNEAQ (reference sequence). The CDR3 is 14 residues long. J was trimmed by 5 bases and V by 3 bases; bases with no gene match: 7. The CDR3 loop is CASSLFQGVDEQYF. DNA of the CDR3: TGTGCCAGCAGCTTGTTTCAGGGGGTGGACGAGCAGTACTTC. Full variable domain (rest looked up from reference TRBV7-9 and TRBJ2-7): DTGVSQNPRHKITKRGQNVTFRCDPISEHNRLYWYRQTLGQGPEFLTYFQNEAQLEKSRLLSDRFSAERPKGSFSTLEIQRTEQGDSAMYLCASSLFQGVDEQYFGPGTRLTVT.

This clonotype was found a few times. The chain has TRBV5-1 and TRBJ1-2, with 7 bases fitting TRBD1. The CDR3 sequence is 15 residues long. Germline loops: CDR1 SGHRS, CDR2 YFSETQ. The trim removed 1 base at V and 4 bases at J, leaving 7 bases unmatched. The CDR3 is CASSLLQGISYGYTF. The CDR3 region has the DNA TGCGCCAGCAGCTTGTTACAGGGGATTAGCTATGGCTACACCTTC.

This sequence joins TRBV11-3 and TRBJ2-7, with 9 bases fitting TRBD1. This CDR3 contains 15 residues. Germline CDR1 reads SGHNT; CDR2 reads YENEEA. Losses at the gene ends were 5 bases for V and 2 bases for J; bases not matched to a gene: 7. The chain's CDR3 is CASSPRTGETYEQYF. The CDR3 DNA reads as TGTGCCAGCAGCCCGAGGACAGGGGAAACCTACGAGCAGTACTTC.

The table lists this clonotype with many counts. The chain couples TRBV6-2 or TRBV6-3 to TRBJ1-1; a possible D gene is TRBD1 (5 bases). The V gene lost 7 bases and the J gene lost 0 bases, with 12 bases spanning the gap. The CDR3 covers 14 residues. CDR1 and CDR2 from the germline V gene are MNHEY and SVGEGT. The CDR3 nucleotides are TGTGCCAGCACCCCGGGACGGATGAACACTGAAGCTTTCTTT. It specifies CASTPGRMNTEAFF.

The chain uses TRBV25-1 and TRBJ2-7, with D possibly TRBD2 on 6 matching bases. This CDR3 contains 11 residues. V lost 6 bases and J lost 4, with 7 bases in between. Looked up from germline, CDR1 is MGHDK and CDR2 is SYGVNS. CDR3 sequence: CASSGGYEQYF. The CDR3 DNA reads TGTGCCAGCAGCGGAGGGTACGAGCAGTACTTC.

This clonotype was observed a handful of times. This chain uses TRBV20-1 with TRBJ2-5, with 15 bases fitting TRBD2. This CDR3 is 15 amino acids long. Unmatched junction bases numbered 2, after V lost 5 bases and J lost 1 base. Looked up from germline, CDR1 is DFQATT and CDR2 is SNEGSKA (reference sequence). Here the CDR3 reads CSAGTSGGFQETQYF. The CDR3 DNA reads as TGCAGTGCTGGGACTAGCGGGGGGTTCCAAGAGACCCAGTACTTC.

This clonotype has just a few counts. The chain recombines TRBV7-3 with TRBJ2-1, with 12 bases that match TRBD1. J gave up 6 bases and V 0 bases, and 6 bases lay outside the gene matches. CDR3 size: 17 residues. CDR1 is SGHTA and CDR2 is FQGTGA in the germline V gene. CDR3 in DNA: TGTGCCAGCAGCTTAACGGCTCCGGGACAGGGGGCCAATGAGCAGTTCTTC. This encodes CASSLTAPGQGANEQFF.

The J gene is TRBJ2-3, the V gene TRBV7-3; D gene unclear. This CDR3 comprises 14 residues. Germline V gives CDR1 SGHTA, CDR2 FQGTGA. V lost 3 bases to trimming and J lost 0 bases, with 7 bases between them. The CDR3 bases are TGTGCCAGCAGCTTCGGCTTGAGCACAGATACGCAGTATTTT. Protein: CASSFGLSTDTQYF.

This clonotype has at least ten counts. The chain uses TRBV4-3 and TRBJ2-3, with 9 bases that match TRBD2. V lost 0 bases and J lost 1; bases outside the gene matches: 2. This CDR3 has 16 residues. Germline V lookup: CDR1 LGHNA, CDR2 YSLEER. CDR3 sequence (DNA): TGCGCCAGCAGCCAAGAGTGGACTAGCGGCACAGATACGCAGTATTTT. Translating gives CASSQEWTSGTDTQYF.

The V call is TRBV5-1, the J call TRBJ2-5; either TRBD1 or TRBD2 may fit D (7 bases each). Trimming cost V 3 bases and J 3 bases, with 12 bases left between them. Germline lookup yields CDR1 SGHRS and CDR2 YFSETQ. The CDR3 runs 14 residues. For the CDR3, the DNA is TGCGCCAGCAGCTGGGGAGGGACAGAAGAGACCCAGTACTTC. It is translated as CASSWGGTEETQYF. Together with reference TRBV5-1 and TRBJ2-5, the CDR3 gives the full variable domain: KAGVTQTPRYLIKTRGQQVTLSCSPISGHRSVSWYQQTPGQGLQFLFEYFSETQRNKGNFPGRFSGRQFSNSRSEMNVSTLELGDSALYLCASSWGGTEETQYFGPGTRLLVL.

V and J are TRBV28 and TRBJ2-2; TRBD2 is a possible D gene (6 bases). The V gene's germline CDR1 is MDHEN and CDR2 SYDVKM. With 9 bases removed from V and 0 bases from J, the gap between germline ends came to 17 bases. There are 16 residues in the CDR3. CDR3 residues: CASLRTGTSNTGELFF. The CDR3 coding sequence is TGTGCCAGTCTCAGGACCGGGACTTCGAACACCGGGGAGCTGTTTTTT.

V gene TRBV28 combines with J gene TRBJ2-7, with 8 nucleotides matching TRBD2. From germline, CDR1 is MDHEN and CDR2 SYDVKM. Trimming took 7 bases from V and 0 from J; bases not matched to a gene: 14. The CDR3 is 17 amino acids. The CDR3 spells CASIGGGLAGSSYEQYF. As DNA, the CDR3 is TGTGCCAGCATAGGGGGAGGGCTAGCGGGCAGCTCCTACGAGCAGTACTTC.

The gene calls are TRBV6-6 and TRBJ1-1, with a tentative D call TRBD1 (5 bases). V shed 2 bases and J shed 8 bases, with 18 bases lying between them. The length of the CDR3 is 15 residues. Germline-derived CDR1 and CDR2 are MNHNY and SVGAGI (reference sequence). The CDR3 here is CASSYSGGLSGEAFF. The CDR3 region has the DNA TGTGCCAGCAGTTACAGCGGGGGGTTGTCAGGAGAAGCTTTCTTT.

The chain combines TRBV6-2 or TRBV6-3 with TRBJ2-4; a possible D gene is TRBD2 (6 bases). The CDR3 runs 15 residues. The V and J ends lost 5 bases and 7 bases respectively, with 18 bases between them. Looked up from germline, CDR1 is MNHEY and CDR2 is SVGEGT. CDR3: CASSDTLLGGNIQYF. In DNA, the CDR3 is TGTGCCAGCAGTGACACTCTTTTAGGAGGGAACATTCAGTACTTC.

The V and J genes are TRBV7-6 and TRBJ2-1, with a tentative D call TRBD2 (6 bases). Between the trimmed V and J ends, which lost 4 bases and 5 bases, there was a span of 12 bases. CDR3 length equals 14 residues. Per the germline V gene, CDR1 is SGHVS and CDR2 is FNYEAQ. CDR3 sequence reads: CASSSLAGHNEQFF. Here the CDR3 DNA reads TGTGCCAGCAGCTCCCTTGCGGGACACAATGAGCAGTTCTTC. The full variable domain, its missing parts supplied by reference TRBV7-6 and TRBJ2-1, is GAGVSQSPRYKVTKRGQDVALRCDPISGHVSLYWYRQALGQGPEFLTYFNYEAQQDKSGLPNDRFSAERPEGSISTLTIQRTEQRDSAMYRCASSSLAGHNEQFFGPGTRLTVL.

This clonotype was recorded a few times. The chain has TRBV5-1 and TRBJ2-1, with D unclear. Germline-derived CDR1 and CDR2 are SGHRS and YFSETQ. The ends were cut back, 1 base at V and 0 bases at J, with 14 bases in the middle. The CDR3 sequence is 17 residues long. The CDR3 loop reads CASSLSGDRFSYNEQFF. In nucleotides, the CDR3 is TGCGCCAGCAGCTTGTCAGGCGATAGATTCTCCTACAATGAGCAGTTCTTC.